This T cell receptor beta chain was obtained from a study of CD8+CD57+ T cells in acquired aplastic anemia. As for the study in general: Mean DNA quantity obtained from sorted CD4+ and CD8+ cells was about 3 ug.

V gave up 6 bases and J gave up 5 bases; unmatched junction bases: 3. CDR3 length: 15 amino acids. The germline CDR1 and CDR2 sequences are KGHDR and SFDVKD. Patients sequenced had flow cytometry evidence of CD8+CD57+ cell expansion. Sampling of blood occurred while the patients had still received no therapy. The template used for profiling TCR beta VDJ and CDR3 was genomic DNA. TCRdb recomputed calls from the reads with MiXCR, one row per CDR3 protein. This table holds under 250,000 distinct CDR3 sequences, around half found once. This receptor was obtained from a human donor with aplastic anemia. Sequencing was performed on sorted CD4+, CD8+, or CD8+CD57+ T cells (not recorded which) from PBMCs. V usage is TRBV24-1 and J usage is TRBJ1-6, with TRBD1 matching 10 bases. CDR3 residues: CATSIGTGDNSPLHF. DNA of the CDR3: TGTGCCACCAGTATTGGGACAGGGGATAATTCACCCCTCCACTTT.